This T cell receptor (beta chain) was recorded in a study of shared clonotypes between healthy human individuals. Study results and limitations: It was expected that sequencing depth would affect clonotype sharing among donors.

For this clone: Its antigen remains unknown.

Positively selected for CCR7, the CD45RO-negative cells used as naive CD8 cells excluded terminally differentiated effector memory CD45RA+ cells. Clones were read by immunoSEQ multiplex PCR, and TCRdb kept only the in-frame ones, dropping some. The sample shows about 1,800,000 clones, less than 95% of them seen only once. The TCR was taken from a man between 18 and 29 years old in good health. Sequencing used naive CD8+ T cells sorted from blood.

CDR3 sequence reads: CASSLGGADQETQYF. The CDR3 coding sequence is TGTGCCAGTAGTCTTGGGGGGGCCGATCAAGAGACCCAGTACTTC. The V and J genes are TRBV19 and TRBJ2-5; maybe TRBD2 (7 bases). The CDR3 contains 15 residues. Trimming cost V 5 bases and J 2 bases, with 15 bases left between them. CDR1 and CDR2 from the germline V gene are LNHDA and SQIVND (reference sequence).